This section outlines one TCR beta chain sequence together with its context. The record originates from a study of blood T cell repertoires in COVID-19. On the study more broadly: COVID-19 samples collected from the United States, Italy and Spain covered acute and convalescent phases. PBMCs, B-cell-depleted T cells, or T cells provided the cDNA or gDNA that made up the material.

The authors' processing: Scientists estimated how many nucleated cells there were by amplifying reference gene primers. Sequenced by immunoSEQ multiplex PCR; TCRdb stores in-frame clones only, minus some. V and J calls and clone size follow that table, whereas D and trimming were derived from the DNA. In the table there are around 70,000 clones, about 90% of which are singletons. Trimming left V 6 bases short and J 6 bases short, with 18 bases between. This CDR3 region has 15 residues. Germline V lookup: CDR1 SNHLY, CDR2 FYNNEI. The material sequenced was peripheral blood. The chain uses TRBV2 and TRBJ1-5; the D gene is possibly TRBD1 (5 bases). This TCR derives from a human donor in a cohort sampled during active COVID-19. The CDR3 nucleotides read TGTGCCAGCAGGTTGGGACTGCCCCACGGTCAGCCCCAGCATTTT. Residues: CASRLGLPHGQPQHF. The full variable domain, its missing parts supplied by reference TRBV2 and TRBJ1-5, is EPEVTQTPSHQVTQMGQEVILRCVPISNHLYFYWYRQILGQKVEFLVSFYNNEISEKSEIFDDQFSVERPDGSNFTLKIRSTKLEDSAMYFCASRLGLPHGQPQHFGDGTRLSIL.